This T cell receptor beta chain was recorded in a study of siplizumab effects on memory and regulatory T cells. The length of the CDR3 is 12 residues. Looked up from germline, CDR1 is MNHEY and CDR2 is SVGAGI. V was pared by 6 bases and J by 4 bases, with 6 bases between. Of note for this clone: Its matching antigen is unknown.

Data came from immunoSEQ multiplex PCR; TCRdb stores just in-frame clones and leaves some out. The repertoire holds roughly 56,000 clones, with more than 80% as singletons. General study results and limits: Naive or memory phenotype was unassignable for roughly 75-96% of proliferating CD4+ or CD8+ clones. Among sequences traceable to unstimulated CD4+ memory cells, alloreactive ones were significantly reduced by siplizumab. Apparently more diverse than memory cells, naive T cells also seemed major alloresponse contributors. Siplizumab conditions gave an average of around 70% Treg-derived mappable alloreactive CD4+ clones, versus 25% to 30% for controls.

Sequencing was performed on CD8+ T cells sorted from blood. The chain is built from TRBV6-5 and TRBJ2-2; D unclear. This clonotype originated in a human donor in good health. Here the CDR3 reads CASRSPTGELFF. In DNA form, the CDR3 reads TGTGCCAGCAGGTCCCCCACCGGGGAGCTGTTTTTT.